Listed below are T cell receptor beta chains from one sample, sequenced in a study of T cell responses to AZD1222 COVID-19 vaccine. The repertoire was sequenced with immunoSEQ multiplex PCR; TCRdb's copy has only in-frame clones and lacks some. The profile shows 85,000 to 100,000 clones, roughly 88% of them singletons. Material: peripheral blood, obtained on day 0 of AZD1222 vaccination. The receptors were gathered from an adult in good health. The CDR3 runs from the conserved cysteine through the conserved F or W. D genes are given only for firm matches. Some rows mark clone size as missing; the rest say once, few, many or name a class of expanded clone.

CDR3 length	clone size	V gene	D gene	J gene	CDR3 DNA	CDR3 protein
12	.	TRBV7-2	.	TRBJ2-7	TGTGCCAGCAGCTTAGTAGGGATCGAGCAGTACTTC	CASSLVGIEQYF
13	.	TRBV28	.	TRBJ2-5	TGTGCCAGCAGCCTCGGACAGAAAGAGACCCAGTACTTC	CASSLGQKETQYF
14	.	TRBV30	.	TRBJ2-1	TGTGCCTGGGCCGAGGGAGACTCCTACAATGAGCAGTTCTTC	CAWAEGDSYNEQFF
13	.	TRBV3-1/TRBV3-2	.	TRBJ1-1	TGTGCCAGCAGCCGGGAGGTGGACAGTGAAGCTTTCTTT	CASSREVDSEAFF
14	.	TRBV6-6	.	TRBJ1-1	TGTGCCAGCATCAAAATCGGGGTGAACACTGAAGCTTTCTTT	CASIKIGVNTEAFF
13	.	TRBV11-1	.	TRBJ2-2	TGTGCCAGCAGCTTACAGGGGACCGGGGAGCTGTTTTTT	CASSLQGTGELFF
14	.	TRBV6-5	.	TRBJ2-5	TGTGCCAGCAAGCCCGCAGGGCGCCAAGAGACCCAGTACTTC	CASKPAGRQETQYF
16	.	TRBV5-1	TRBD1	TRBJ2-7	TGCGCCAGCAGCTTAGGACAGGGCGGAGATCCCTACGAGCAGTACTTC	CASSLGQGGDPYEQYF
16	.	TRBV5-4	.	TRBJ1-3	TGTGCCAGCAGCCCCTCGCTGGGGGCCCCTGGAAACACCATATATTTT	CASSPSLGAPGNTIYF
15	.	TRBV2	TRBD1	TRBJ1-2	TGTGCCAGCAGTGTCTTAAAGGGACAGGGGGCAGGCTACACCTTC	CASSVLKGQGAGYTF
17	.	TRBV18	.	TRBJ2-5	TGTGCCAGCCAAGGACCCGCCCCTCTAAGGAACCAAGAGACCCAGTACTTC	CASQGPAPLRNQETQYF
14	.	TRBV7-2	.	TRBJ2-1	TGTGCCAGCAGCTTAGATGCTGGGATAAATGAGCAGTTCTTC	CASSLDAGINEQFF
13	.	TRBV5-6	.	TRBJ1-1	TGTGCCAGCAGCTCCACAATTGGCCATGAAGCTTTCTTT	CASSSTIGHEAFF
15	.	TRBV19	TRBD1	TRBJ1-1	TGTGCCAGTAATAACCAACAGGGGGCGTGGACTGAAGCTTTCTTT	CASNNQQGAWTEAFF
15	.	TRBV6-6	.	TRBJ1-3	TGTGCCAGCAGTGATCAGACTGGGGGTGGAAACACCATATATTTT	CASSDQTGGGNTIYF
15	.	TRBV4-1	.	TRBJ1-3	TGCGCCAGCAGCCATGGCTACGGGGATGGAAACACCATATATTTT	CASSHGYGDGNTIYF
14	.	TRBV7-3	TRBD1	TRBJ2-7	TGTGCCAGCAGCCCCGGACAGGGGGTTAACGAGCAGTACTTC	CASSPGQGVNEQYF
15	.	TRBV5-1	.	TRBJ2-2	TGCGCCAGCAGCCCGGACACAACGAACACCGGGGAGCTGTTTTTT	CASSPDTTNTGELFF
16	once	TRBV9	TRBD1	TRBJ2-3	TGTGCCAGCAGCGTTTTATCGACAGGGTGGTCGGATACGCAGTATTTT	CASSVLSTGWSDTQYF
15	.	TRBV7-8	.	TRBJ1-2	TGTGCCAGCAGCCTTTCTTGGGGTGATAGCTATGGCTACACCTTC	CASSLSWGDSYGYTF
16	.	TRBV9	TRBD1	TRBJ1-3	TGTGCCAGCAGCCCCCGCGGGGACAGGGTTGGGAACACCATATATTTT	CASSPRGDRVGNTIYF
15	once	TRBV6-2/TRBV6-3	TRBD1	TRBJ1-4	TGTGCCAGCAGTAATGTAAGGACAGGCGGTGAAAAACTGTTTTTT	CASSNVRTGGEKLFF
15	.	TRBV3-1/TRBV3-2	TRBD1	TRBJ1-6	TGTGCCAGCAGCCAGGGACAGACTTATAATTCACCCCTCCACTTT	CASSQGQTYNSPLHF
16	once	TRBV4-1	.	TRBJ1-5	TGCGCCAGCAGCCAACTTTGGGCGGGGAGCAATCAGCCCCAGCATTTT	CASSQLWAGSNQPQHF
14	.	TRBV4-3	.	TRBJ2-7	TGCGCCAGCAGCCAAATACTACAGGGCTACGAGCAGTACTTC	CASSQILQGYEQYF
16	.	TRBV4-3	.	TRBJ1-2	TGCGCCAGCAGCCAAGGCTCTACGGGCAGGGGCTATGGCTACACCTTC	CASSQGSTGRGYGYTF
14	.	TRBV5-1	.	TRBJ2-2	TGCGCCAGCAGCCTAATGGGGAACACCGGGGAGCTGTTTTTT	CASSLMGNTGELFF
14	.	TRBV5-1	.	TRBJ1-2	TGCGCCAGCAGCGCCGGGACACCTAACTATGGCTACACCTTC	CASSAGTPNYGYTF
17	once	TRBV21-1	.	TRBJ1-1	TGTGCCAGCAAGTTCGCTAGGGGTAGGGGCTCGGAGACTGAAGCTTTCTTT	CASKFARGRGSETEAFF
13	.	TRBV9	.	TRBJ2-5	TGTGCCAGCAGCGAGGGGCCGCTTGAGACCCAGTACTTC	CASSEGPLETQYF
16	.	TRBV4-1	TRBD1	TRBJ1-4	TGCGCCAGCAGCCCGACAGGGGGCAGGAGTAATGAAAAACTGTTTTTT	CASSPTGGRSNEKLFF
15	.	TRBV3-1/TRBV3-2	TRBD1	TRBJ1-6	TGTGCCAGCAGCCAAGATGGACAGGGGGCAAGTCCCCTCCACTTT	CASSQDGQGASPLHF
13	.	TRBV9	.	TRBJ1-3	TGTGCCAGCAGCTTCAGATCCGGAAACACCATATATTTT	CASSFRSGNTIYF
14	.	TRBV6-2/TRBV6-3	.	TRBJ1-2	TGTGCCAGCAGTTCTTGGCGGCAGCCCTATGGCTACGCCTTC	CASSSWRQPYGYAF
17	.	TRBV13	TRBD1	TRBJ2-6	TGTGCCAGCAGCGGGACAGGGGACACCCTTAGGGCCAACGTCCTGACTTTC	CASSGTGDTLRANVLTF
13	once	TRBV19	.	TRBJ1-3	TGTGCCGTTGGGGAAGACTCTGGAAACACCATATATTTT	CAVGEDSGNTIYF
13	.	TRBV7-9	.	TRBJ2-5	TGTGCCAGCAGCTTAAATTCTGGGGAGACCCAGTACTTC	CASSLNSGETQYF
11	.	TRBV12-3/TRBV12-4	.	TRBJ2-1	TGTGCCAGCAGTCTAGGCATTGAGCAGTTCTTC	CASSLGIEQFF
17	.	TRBV27	TRBD1	TRBJ1-5	TGTGCCAGCAGTCTACTAGGGACAGGAGTTAGCAATCAGCCCCAGCATTTT	CASSLLGTGVSNQPQHF
15	.	TRBV25-1	TRBD2	TRBJ2-7	TGTGCCAGCAGTGAGTTAGGGACTAGCGGCTACGAGCAGTACTTC	CASSELGTSGYEQYF
12	.	TRBV28	.	TRBJ1-1	TGTGCCAGCATACCTGCTAGTGGCCAAGCTTTCTTT	CASIPASGQAFF
15	.	TRBV27	TRBD1	TRBJ2-7	TGTGCCAGCAGTGCTCCGGGACAGGGGTATTACGAGCAGTACTTC	CASSAPGQGYYEQYF
14	.	TRBV28	.	TRBJ1-2	TGTGCCAGCAGTACCAGTACTCGGGGGTCGGGCTACACCTTC	CASSTSTRGSGYTF
18	.	TRBV23-1	.	TRBJ1-1	TGCGCCAGCAGTCCCTCGGTCAGGGACGGCCATCAGAACACTGAAGCTTTCTTT	CASSPSVRDGHQNTEAFF
16	once	TRBV10-1	.	TRBJ1-2	TGCGCCAGCAGAGAAGTGAGTCGGAGGGTAAAGGGAGGCTACACCTTC	CASREVSRRVKGGYTF
14	.	TRBV3-1/TRBV3-2	.	TRBJ1-1	TGTGCCAGCAGCCAGGACACACATGGCACTGAAGCTTTCTTT	CASSQDTHGTEAFF
13	.	TRBV7-3	.	TRBJ1-2	TGTGCCAGCAGCTTAGGGTCTTACTATGGCTACACCTTC	CASSLGSYYGYTF
14	.	TRBV7-2	TRBD1	TRBJ1-1	TGTGCCAGCAGCTACCGGGACAGGGTGTTAGAAGCTTTCTTT	CASSYRDRVLEAFF
15	.	TRBV6-6	TRBD1	TRBJ1-2	TGTGCCAGCAGTTACTCTAGGGGGCGCAACTATGGCTACACCTTC	CASSYSRGRNYGYTF
14	.	TRBV7-2	.	TRBJ1-1	TGTGCCAGCAGCCTCGGGCGGAGGGACAAACCGACTTTCTTT	CASSLGRRDKPTFF
14	.	TRBV6-5	.	TRBJ1-2	TGTGCCAGCAGTTACTCGAGCCCCGAGCGGGGCTACACCTTC	CASSYSSPERGYTF
15	.	TRBV4-2	.	TRBJ1-4	TGTGCCAGCAGATGGGGAGGGGGGCAAGGTGAAAAACTGTTTTTT	CASRWGGGQGEKLFF
15	.	TRBV11-1	.	TRBJ2-5	TGTGCCAGCAGCTTGGTTGAGGGCCCCCAAGAGACCCAGTACTTC	CASSLVEGPQETQYF
15	.	TRBV18	TRBD2	TRBJ2-1	TGTGCCAGCTCAGTGACTAGCGGGGGGGCCTATGAGCAGTTCTTC	CASSVTSGGAYEQFF
16	.	TRBV11-2	.	TRBJ2-2	TGTGCCAGCAGCTCGATCGGACAGCCGTGGTACGGGGAGCTGTTTTTT	CASSSIGQPWYGELFF
15	.	TRBV6-5	.	TRBJ1-1	TGTGCCAGCAGTATTACTTACAAAATACCCACTGAAGCTTTCTTT	CASSITYKIPTEAFF
17	.	TRBV25-1	.	TRBJ1-1	TGTGCCAGCAGTGCGGGGTTTCTGGCCTCAATGAACACTGAAGCTTTCTTT	CASSAGFLASMNTEAFF